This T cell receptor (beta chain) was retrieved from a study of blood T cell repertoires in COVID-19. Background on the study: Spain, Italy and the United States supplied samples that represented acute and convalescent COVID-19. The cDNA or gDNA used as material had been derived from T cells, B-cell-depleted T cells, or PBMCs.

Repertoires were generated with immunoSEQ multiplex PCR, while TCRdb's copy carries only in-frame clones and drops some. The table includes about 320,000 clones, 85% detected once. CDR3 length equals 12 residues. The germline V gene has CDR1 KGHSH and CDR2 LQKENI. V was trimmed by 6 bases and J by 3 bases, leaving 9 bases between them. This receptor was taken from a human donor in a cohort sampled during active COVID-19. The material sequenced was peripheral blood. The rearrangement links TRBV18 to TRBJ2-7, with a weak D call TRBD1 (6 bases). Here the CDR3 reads CASSSTGYEQYF. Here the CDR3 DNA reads TGTGCCAGCTCGTCGACAGGCTACGAGCAGTACTTC.